This entry features one T cell receptor beta chain sequence. As yet, its antigen is unknown. Time point here: pretreatment peripheral blood. This CDR3 is built from 16 residues. V was clipped by 0 bases and J by 2 bases; unmatched bases: 5. Germline CDR1 and CDR2: SGHRS and YFSETQ. These data come from a study of PD-L1 blockade in urothelial cancer. Across the study: Dosed intravenously at 1,200 mg every 3 weeks, atezolizumab was initiated by patients at some point between 2014 and 2016. Blood analyses occurred 3 weeks (second dose) and 6 weeks post treatment start. Whole-study findings and limits: Prediction of better survival came from below-median pretreatment blood TCR clonality. Durable-benefit cases showed more tumor-associated blood clone expansion at 3 weeks.

Assay used: immunoSEQ multiplex PCR; TCRdb lists only in-frame clones, some missing. The sample includes tens of thousands of clones, nearly 90% of them seen just once. The chain employs TRBV5-1 and TRBJ2-7; 10 nucleotides match TRBD2. The receptor's source is a man in his sixties with urothelial cancer. Here the sequenced sample was PBMCs, taken around atezolizumab (anti-PD-L1) treatment. CDR3 DNA sequence: TGCGCCAGCAGCTTGGTACGTACTAGCGGGACCTACGAGCAGTACTTC. Protein sequence: CASSLVRTSGTYEQYF.